The 6 T cell receptor beta chains given below trace back to one sample, sequenced in a study of Ad26.COV2.S vaccination and SARS-CoV-2 variants. Here immunoSEQ multiplex PCR was the method, and the copy in TCRdb shows in-frame clones only, minus some. The data contain approximately 300,000 clones, more than 70% of them singletons. As for treatment: roughly 20 received Ad26.COV2.S at low or high dose, single or two shots; 5 received placebo; per-sample allocation not given. Sample collection was performed on day 63 after the first vaccine or placebo injection. The source was peripheral blood, collected in a trial of Ad26.COV2.S vaccine versus placebo. Receptors originate from a person between 18 and 65 years old who received the Ad26.COV2.S COVID-19 vaccine or a placebo.

V is TRBV7-2 and J is TRBJ2-1, with D possibly being TRBD2 (6 bases). Trimming took 1 base from V and 7 from J, leaving 11 bases between them. Germline lookup yields CDR1 SGHTA and CDR2 FQGNSA. This CDR3 contains 14 residues. Here the CDR3 DNA reads TGTGCCAGCAGCTTAGGAAACGGAGGGAATGAGCAGTTCTTC. This codes for CASSLGNGGNEQFF.

The CDR3 spells CASSLRGGGAYNEQFF. Written as DNA, the CDR3 is TGTGCCAGCAGCCTCCGCGGGGGGGGCGCCTACAATGAGCAGTTCTTC. This rearrangement joins TRBV3-1 (or the pseudogene TRBV3-2) to TRBJ2-1; 9 nucleotides match TRBD2. The ends lost 4 bases at V and 2 bases at J; junction bases unmatched: 6. The CDR3 sequence is 16 residues long. The germline gives CDR1 LGHDT, CDR2 YNNKEL (reference sequence).

CDR3 in amino acids: CASSQDLPSFSGGGVYEQFF. The CDR3 bases are TGCGCCAGCAGCCAAGACCTCCCTTCATTTAGCGGGGGAGGTGTTTATGAGCAGTTCTTC. The chain links TRBV4-3 to TRBJ2-1; 9 nucleotides align to TRBD2. The germline V gene has CDR1 LGHNA and CDR2 YSLEER. CDR3 length: 20 residues. Germline trimming cut 0 bases from V and 8 bases from J; bases unmatched to any gene: 20.

This chain's CDR3 is CASSWTPDHEQYF. The CDR3 DNA sequence: TGCGCCAGCAGTTGGACACCAGACCACGAGCAGTACTTC. The chain uses TRBV4-1 and TRBJ2-7, with D perhaps TRBD1 (5 bases). The CDR3 covers 13 residues. Germline CDR1 reads MGHRA; CDR2 reads YSYEKL. The V end lost 6 bases, the J end lost 5 bases, and 14 bases lay between the germline ends.

V gene TRBV4-1 combines with J gene TRBJ2-2, with D hard to call. The V end lost 0 bases, the J end lost 0 bases, and 11 bases lay between the germline ends. CDR1 is MGHRA, CDR2 YSYEKL, per germline. The CDR3 runs 17 residues. CDR3 nucleotides: TGCGCCAGCAGCCAAGAGCCGGGCCGCGCGAACACCGGGGAGCTGTTTTTT. This gives the protein CASSQEPGRANTGELFF.

The V gene is TRBV5-1, the J gene TRBJ1-2; 8 bases map to TRBD1. The CDR3 has 12 amino acids. CDR1 SGHRS and CDR2 YFSETQ come from the germline V gene. V lost 4 bases and J lost 7; bases outside the gene matches: 3. CDR3 in DNA: TGCGCCAGCAGCATCGGACAGGGTGGCTACACCTTC. Amino acid sequence: CASSIGQGGYTF.